The rows below give T cell receptor beta chains drawn from one sample of a study of blood T cell repertoires in COVID-19. Only in-frame clones appear in the TCRdb table, and some are missing; sequencing was by immunoSEQ multiplex PCR. The repertoire holds approximately 300,000 clones, around 90% seen once, with 5.2% in the top ten. Specimen: PBMCs or T cells enriched from blood (not recorded which). Receptor source: a man in his 60s who had recovered from COVID-19. CDR3s include the opening cysteine and the closing phenylalanine or tryptophan. A D gene is named only where the DNA matches it firmly. Clone size is stated in some rows and not others, as once, few, many or a class when expanded.

j_call | d_call | clone_size | v_call | cdr3_nt | cdr3_aa
TRBJ2-1 | . | . | TRBV29-1 | TGCAGCGTCTTGACTCCGCCCCGCCTATTCTACAATGAGCAGTTCTTC | CSVLTPPRLFYNEQFF
TRBJ1-1 | TRBD1 | . | TRBV7-8 | TGTGCCAGCAGCTTAGGGGGGACAGGAAGGAACACTGAAGCTTTCTTT | CASSLGGTGRNTEAFF
TRBJ1-2 | TRBD1 | . | TRBV24-1 | TGTGCCACCAGTGATTCACAGGGGGCTAAGGGCTATGGCTACACCTTC | CATSDSQGAKGYGYTF
TRBJ2-2 | TRBD1 | . | TRBV2 | TGTGCCGGATCGGGACAGGGTGTCGGGGAGCTGTTTTTT | CAGSGQGVGELFF
TRBJ2-3 | TRBD1 | once | TRBV28 | TGTGCCAGCAATTTACAGGGGGCGAGCACAGATACGCAGTATTTT | CASNLQGASTDTQYF
TRBJ2-1 | . | . | TRBV7-9 | TGTGCCAGCAGCTTAGCGGCTTACAATGAGCAGTTCTTC | CASSLAAYNEQFF
TRBJ1-1 | TRBD1 | . | TRBV13 | TGTGCCAGCAGCTCCATCACCAGGGGGCTGGTGGAAGCTTTCTTT | CASSSITRGLVEAFF
TRBJ1-4 | . | . | TRBV10-1 | TGCGCCAGCAGGCCCGGGACTCGCAAGCCAAATGAAAAACTGTTTTTT | CASRPGTRKPNEKLFF
TRBJ2-1 | . | . | TRBV7-2 | TGTGCCAGCAGCTTAGTCAGAGAGCAGTTCTTC | CASSLVREQFF
TRBJ1-1 | . | . | TRBV9 | TGTGCCAGCAGCGTAGGTGACAGCCGGATGAACACTGAAGCTTTCTTT | CASSVGDSRMNTEAFF
TRBJ2-2 | TRBD1 | . | TRBV7-3 | TGTGCCAGCAGCCCACAGGGGGATGACACCGGGGAGCTGTTTTTT | CASSPQGDDTGELFF
TRBJ2-7 | . | . | TRBV18 | TGTGCCAGCTCACCAGAGAGAGTAGATGGGGGCCGATTGAGCTCCTACGAGCAGTACTTC | CASSPERVDGGRLSSYEQYF
TRBJ2-5 | . | . | TRBV28 | TGTGCCAGCAGTTTAGGGGGCCTCCAAGAGACCCAGTACTTC | CASSLGGLQETQYF
TRBJ1-2 | . | . | TRBV10-3 | TGTGCCATCAGGGCTGATCCAAACTATGGCTACACCTTC | CAIRADPNYGYTF
TRBJ2-2 | . | . | TRBV28 | TGTGCCAGCAGCCTCCGTTTGACCGGGGAGCTGTTTTTT | CASSLRLTGELFF
TRBJ1-1 | . | . | TRBV2 | TGTGCCAGCAGTGAAGCGCCGGTTTTCGCTAGCTCTGAAGCTTTCTTT | CASSEAPVFASSEAFF
TRBJ2-1 | TRBD2 | once | TRBV6-1 | TGTGCCAGCAGTGTAGGGACTAGCGCCTCCTACAATGAGCAGTTCTTC | CASSVGTSASYNEQFF
TRBJ2-1 | TRBD2 | . | TRBV6-5 | TGTGCCAGCAGTTACGGGCTAGCGGGAAGGAATGAGCAGTTCTTC | CASSYGLAGRNEQFF
TRBJ1-2 | . | . | TRBV10-2 | TGCGCCAGCAGTAGTAGTGGGGGCCACTATGGCTACACCTTC | CASSSSGGHYGYTF
TRBJ2-3 | . | . | TRBV3-1/TRBV3-2 | TGTGCCAGCAGCCGACTCCAGGGTTCCACAGATACGCAGTATTTT | CASSRLQGSTDTQYF